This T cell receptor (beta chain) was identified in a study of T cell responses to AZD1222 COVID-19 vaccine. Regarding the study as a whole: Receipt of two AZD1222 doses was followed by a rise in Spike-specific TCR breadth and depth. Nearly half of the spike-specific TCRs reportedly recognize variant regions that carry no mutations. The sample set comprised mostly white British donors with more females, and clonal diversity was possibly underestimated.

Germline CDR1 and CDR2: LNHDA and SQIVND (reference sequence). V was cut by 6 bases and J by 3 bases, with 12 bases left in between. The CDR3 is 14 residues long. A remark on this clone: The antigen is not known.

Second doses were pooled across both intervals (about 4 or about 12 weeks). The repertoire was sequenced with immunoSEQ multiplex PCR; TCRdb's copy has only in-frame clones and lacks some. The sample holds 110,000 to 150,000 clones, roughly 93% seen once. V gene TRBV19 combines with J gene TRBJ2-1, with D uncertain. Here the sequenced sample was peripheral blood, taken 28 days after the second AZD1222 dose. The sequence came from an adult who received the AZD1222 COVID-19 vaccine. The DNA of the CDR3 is TGTGCCAGTAGATCTCTACTTATCTACAATGAGCAGTTCTTC. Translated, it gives CASRSLLIYNEQFF.